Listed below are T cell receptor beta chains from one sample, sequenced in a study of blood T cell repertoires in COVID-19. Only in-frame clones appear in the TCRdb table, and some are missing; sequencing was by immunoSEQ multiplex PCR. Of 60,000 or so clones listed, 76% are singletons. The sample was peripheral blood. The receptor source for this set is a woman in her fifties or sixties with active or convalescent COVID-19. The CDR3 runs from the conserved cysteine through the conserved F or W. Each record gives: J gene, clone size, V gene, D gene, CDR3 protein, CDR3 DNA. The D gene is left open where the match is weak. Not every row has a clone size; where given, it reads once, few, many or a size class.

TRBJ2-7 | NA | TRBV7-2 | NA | CASSLEARFYEQYF | TGTGCCAGCAGCTTAGAAGCCAGGTTCTACGAGCAGTACTTC
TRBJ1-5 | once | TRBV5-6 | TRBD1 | CASSLGGTGRNQPQHF | TGTGCCAGCAGCTTGGGTGGGACAGGCCGCAATCAGCCCCAGCATTTT
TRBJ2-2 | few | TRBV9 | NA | CASSVGGQNTGELFF | TGTGCCAGCAGCGTAGGGGGACAGAACACCGGGGAGCTGTTTTTT
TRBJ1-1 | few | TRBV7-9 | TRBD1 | CASRPDRGVTEAFF | TGTGCCAGCAGGCCTGACAGGGGGGTCACTGAAGCTTTCTTT
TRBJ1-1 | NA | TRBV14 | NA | CASSQDLKEKTEAFF | TGTGCCAGCAGCCAAGATCTAAAGGAGAAGACTGAAGCTTTCTTT
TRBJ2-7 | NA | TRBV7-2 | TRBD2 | CASSLAPGLAVYSYEQYF | TGTGCCAGCAGCTTAGCCCCAGGACTAGCGGTCTACTCCTACGAGCAGTACTTC
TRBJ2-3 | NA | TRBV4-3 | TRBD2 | CASSQGASGAWDTQYF | TGCGCCAGCAGCCAAGGAGCTAGCGGTGCATGGGATACGCAGTATTTT
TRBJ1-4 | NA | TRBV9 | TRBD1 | CASSVKAGQGDEKLFF | TGTGCCAGCAGCGTAAAGGCGGGACAGGGGGATGAAAAACTGTTTTTT
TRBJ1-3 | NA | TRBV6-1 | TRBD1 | CASSELRGPGNTIYF | TGTGCCAGCAGTGAATTGAGGGGGCCTGGAAACACCATATATTTT
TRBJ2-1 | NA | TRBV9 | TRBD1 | CASPPGQGVYNEQFF | TGTGCCAGCCCTCCGGGACAGGGGGTCTACAATGAGCAGTTCTTC
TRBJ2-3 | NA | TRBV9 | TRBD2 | CASSVGGRSADTQYF | TGTGCCAGCAGCGTAGGCGGGAGATCCGCAGATACGCAGTATTTT
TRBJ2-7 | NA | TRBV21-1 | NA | CASSTAGTSGRAKGDEQYF | TGTGCCAGCAGCACCGCAGGGACTAGCGGGAGAGCGAAGGGGGACGAGCAGTACTTC
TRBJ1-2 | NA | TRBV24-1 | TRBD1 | CATSNRGGYTF | TGTGCCACCAGTAACAGGGGCGGCTACACCTTC
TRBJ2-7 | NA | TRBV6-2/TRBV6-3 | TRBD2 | CASSPLAETREQYF | TGTGCCAGCAGTCCGCTAGCGGAAACGAGGGAGCAGTACTTC
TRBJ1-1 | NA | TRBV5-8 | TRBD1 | CASSVRIGQGDTEAFF | TGTGCCAGCAGCGTCAGAATCGGACAGGGGGACACTGAAGCTTTCTTT
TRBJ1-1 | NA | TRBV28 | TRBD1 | CASRSGQGTEAFF | TGTGCCAGCAGGTCGGGACAGGGCACTGAAGCTTTCTTT
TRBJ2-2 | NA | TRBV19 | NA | CASSPNGEWSGELFF | TGTGCCAGTAGTCCGAATGGGGAGTGGTCCGGGGAGCTGTTTTTT
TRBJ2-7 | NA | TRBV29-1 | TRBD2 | CSVAMGLAVSYEQYF | TGCAGCGTTGCGATGGGACTAGCGGTCTCCTACGAGCAGTACTTC
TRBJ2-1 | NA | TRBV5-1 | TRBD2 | CASREPGTSGLYNEQFF | TGCGCCAGCAGGGAACCCGGGACTAGCGGCTTGTACAATGAGCAGTTCTTC
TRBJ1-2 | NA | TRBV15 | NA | CATSRVNFEGYTF | TGTGCCACCAGCAGAGTGAATTTCGAGGGCTACACCTTC
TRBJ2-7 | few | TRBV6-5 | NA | CASRGDNSYEQYF | TGTGCCAGCAGGGGGGACAACTCCTACGAGCAGTACTTC
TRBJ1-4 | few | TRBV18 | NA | CASSWDKTNEKLFF | TGTGCCAGCTCGTGGGACAAGACTAATGAAAAACTGTTTTTT
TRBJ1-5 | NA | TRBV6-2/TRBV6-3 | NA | CASSYSTGPYQPQHF | TGTGCCAGCAGTTACTCGACAGGCCCCTATCAGCCCCAGCATTTT
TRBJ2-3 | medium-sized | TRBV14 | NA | CASRKMVADTQYF | TGTGCCAGCAGGAAAATGGTTGCGGATACGCAGTATTTT
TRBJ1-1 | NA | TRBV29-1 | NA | CSVELSSTEAFF | TGCAGCGTTGAGCTTTCGAGCACTGAAGCTTTCTTT
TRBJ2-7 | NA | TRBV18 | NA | CASSRIRDSGIGEQYF | TGTGCCAGCTCCCGCATTCGGGACTCAGGGATAGGCGAGCAGTACTTC
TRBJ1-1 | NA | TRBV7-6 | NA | CATLDGQLNTEAFF | TGTGCCACCCTTGACGGACAGTTGAACACTGAAGCTTTCTTT
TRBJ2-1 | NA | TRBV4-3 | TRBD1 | CASSQQIQGVFNNEQFF | TGCGCCAGCAGCCAACAAATCCAGGGGGTATTCAACAATGAGCAGTTCTTC
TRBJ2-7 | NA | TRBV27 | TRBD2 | CASSLGGSEYEQYF | TGTGCCAGCAGTTTGGGGGGGAGTGAATACGAGCAGTACTTC